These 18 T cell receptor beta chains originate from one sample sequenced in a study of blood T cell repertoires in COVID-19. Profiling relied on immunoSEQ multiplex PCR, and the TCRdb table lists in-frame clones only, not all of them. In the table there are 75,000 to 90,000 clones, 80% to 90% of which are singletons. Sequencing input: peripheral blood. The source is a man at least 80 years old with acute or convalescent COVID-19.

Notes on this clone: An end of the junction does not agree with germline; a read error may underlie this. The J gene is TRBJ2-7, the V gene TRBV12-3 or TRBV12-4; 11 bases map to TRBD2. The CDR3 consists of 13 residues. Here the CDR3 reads CASSFSGGDDQYF. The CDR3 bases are TGTGCCAGCAGTTTTAGCGGGGGGGACGACCAGTACTTC.

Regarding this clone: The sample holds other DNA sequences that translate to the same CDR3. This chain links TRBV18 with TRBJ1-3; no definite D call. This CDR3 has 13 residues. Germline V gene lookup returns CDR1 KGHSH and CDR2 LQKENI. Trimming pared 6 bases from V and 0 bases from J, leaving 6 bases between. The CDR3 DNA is TGTGCCAGCTCTCCCAACTCTGGAAACACCATATATTTT. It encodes CASSPNSGNTIYF.

The CDR3 DNA follows: TGTGCCAGCAGCCCCCGGACAGGCCTAAATGAAAAACTGTTTTTT. It yields the protein CASSPRTGLNEKLFF. J is TRBJ1-4 and V is TRBV7-2, with 7 bases fitting TRBD1. The V gene end was trimmed by 5 bases and the J gene end by 5 bases; junction bases not matched to a gene: 8. Germline V gene data show CDR1 as SGHTA and CDR2 as FQGNSA. There are 15 residues in the CDR3.

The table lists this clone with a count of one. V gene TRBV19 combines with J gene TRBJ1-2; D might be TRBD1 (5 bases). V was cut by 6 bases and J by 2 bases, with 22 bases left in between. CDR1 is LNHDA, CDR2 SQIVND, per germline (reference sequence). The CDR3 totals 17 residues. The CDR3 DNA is TGTGCCAGTAGCCCCGGAGTACCCAGGGTCTTGAACTATGGCTACACCTTC. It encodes CASSPGVPRVLNYGYTF.

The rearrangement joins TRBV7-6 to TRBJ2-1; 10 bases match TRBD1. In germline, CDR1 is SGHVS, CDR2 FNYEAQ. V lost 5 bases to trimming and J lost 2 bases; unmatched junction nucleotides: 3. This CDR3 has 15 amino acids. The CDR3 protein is CASSPTGGTYNEQFF. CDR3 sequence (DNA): TGTGCCAGCAGCCCGACAGGGGGCACCTACAATGAGCAGTTCTTC.

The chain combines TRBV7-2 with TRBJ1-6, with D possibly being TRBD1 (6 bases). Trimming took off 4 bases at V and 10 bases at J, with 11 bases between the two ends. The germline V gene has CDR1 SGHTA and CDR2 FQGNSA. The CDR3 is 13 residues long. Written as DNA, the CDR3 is TGTGCCAGCAGCTCGCTACAGGGATCACCCCTCCACTTT. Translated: CASSSLQGSPLHF.

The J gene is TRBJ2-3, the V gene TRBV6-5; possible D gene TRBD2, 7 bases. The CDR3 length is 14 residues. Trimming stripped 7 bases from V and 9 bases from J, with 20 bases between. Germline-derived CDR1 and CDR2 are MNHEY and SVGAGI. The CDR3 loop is CASTPGTPGGTQYF. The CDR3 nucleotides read TGTGCCAGCACCCCCGGGACGCCGGGGGGCACGCAGTATTTT.

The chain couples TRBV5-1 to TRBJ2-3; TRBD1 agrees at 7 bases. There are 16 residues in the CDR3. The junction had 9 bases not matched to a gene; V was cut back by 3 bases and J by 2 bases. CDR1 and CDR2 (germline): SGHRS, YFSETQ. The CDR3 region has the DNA TGCGCCAGCAGCTACAAAACCGGGACAGACACAGATACGCAGTATTTT. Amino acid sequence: CASSYKTGTDTDTQYF.

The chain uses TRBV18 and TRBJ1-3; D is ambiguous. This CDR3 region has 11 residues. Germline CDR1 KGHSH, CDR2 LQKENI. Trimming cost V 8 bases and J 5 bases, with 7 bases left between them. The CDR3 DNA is TGTGCCAGCGAACTACGAAACACCATATATTTT. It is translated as CASELRNTIYF.

The CDR3 sequence is CASSPQTGRGEQFF. In DNA form, the CDR3 reads TGTGCCAGCAGCCCTCAGACAGGGCGGGGCGAGCAGTTCTTC. J is TRBJ2-1 and V is TRBV7-3; the D gene is possibly TRBD1 (7 bases). Looked up from germline, CDR1 is SGHTA and CDR2 is FQGTGA. The CDR3 extends over 14 amino acids. With 5 bases removed from V and 10 bases from J, the gap between germline ends came to 18 bases. The variable domain in full, completed from reference TRBV7-3 and TRBJ2-1, reads GAGVSQTPSNKVTEKGKYVELRCDPISGHTALYWYRQSLGQGPEFLIYFQGTGAADDSGLPNDRFFAVRPEGSVSTLKIQRTERGDSAVYLCASSPQTGRGEQFFGPGTRLTVL.

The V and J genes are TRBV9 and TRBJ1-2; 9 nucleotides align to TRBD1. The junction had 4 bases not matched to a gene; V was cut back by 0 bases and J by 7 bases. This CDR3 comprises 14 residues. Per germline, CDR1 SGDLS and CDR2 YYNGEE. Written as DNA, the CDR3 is TGTGCCAGCAGCGTAGATGGACAGGGGATTGGCTACACCTTC. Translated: CASSVDGQGIGYTF.

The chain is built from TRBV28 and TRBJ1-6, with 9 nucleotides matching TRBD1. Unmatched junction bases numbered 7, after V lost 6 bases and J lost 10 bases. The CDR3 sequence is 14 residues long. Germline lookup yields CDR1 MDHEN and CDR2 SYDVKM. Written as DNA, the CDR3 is TGTGCCAGCAGGTCACAGGGGGCTAAGTCACCCCTCCACTTT. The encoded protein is CASRSQGAKSPLHF.

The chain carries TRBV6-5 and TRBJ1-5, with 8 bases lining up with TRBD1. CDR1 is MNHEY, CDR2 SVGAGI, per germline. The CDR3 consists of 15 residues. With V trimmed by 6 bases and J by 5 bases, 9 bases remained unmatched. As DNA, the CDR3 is TGTGCCAGCAGAGAGAATACAGGGGGGCATCAGCCCCAGCATTTT. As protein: CASRENTGGHQPQHF.

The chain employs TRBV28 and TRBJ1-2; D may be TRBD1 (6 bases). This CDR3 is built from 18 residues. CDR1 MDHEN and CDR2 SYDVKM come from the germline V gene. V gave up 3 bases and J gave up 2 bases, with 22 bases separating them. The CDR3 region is CASSFLGAGVAENYGYTF. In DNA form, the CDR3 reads TGTGCCAGCAGTTTCCTGGGGGCAGGGGTGGCCGAAAACTATGGCTACACCTTC.

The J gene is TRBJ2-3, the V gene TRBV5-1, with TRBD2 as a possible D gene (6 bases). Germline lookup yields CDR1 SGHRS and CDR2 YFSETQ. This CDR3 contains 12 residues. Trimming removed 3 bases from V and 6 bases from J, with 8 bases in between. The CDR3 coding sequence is TGCGCCAGCAGCTCCCTAGCGGATACGCAGTATTTT. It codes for CASSSLADTQYF.

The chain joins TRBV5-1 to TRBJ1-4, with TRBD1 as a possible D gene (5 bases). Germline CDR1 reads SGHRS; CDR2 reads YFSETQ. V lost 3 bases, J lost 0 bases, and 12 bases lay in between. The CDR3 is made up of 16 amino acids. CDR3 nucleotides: TGCGCCAGCAGCTCGGGACTCCCGGCAACTAATGAAAAACTGTTTTTT. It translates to CASSSGLPATNEKLFF.

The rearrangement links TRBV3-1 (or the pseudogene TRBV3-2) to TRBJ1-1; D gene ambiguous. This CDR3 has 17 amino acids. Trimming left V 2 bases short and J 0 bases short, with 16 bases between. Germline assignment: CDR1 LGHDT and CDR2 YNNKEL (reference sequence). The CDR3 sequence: CASSQQWRVGMNTEAFF. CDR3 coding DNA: TGTGCCAGCAGCCAACAGTGGAGGGTCGGTATGAACACTGAAGCTTTCTTT.

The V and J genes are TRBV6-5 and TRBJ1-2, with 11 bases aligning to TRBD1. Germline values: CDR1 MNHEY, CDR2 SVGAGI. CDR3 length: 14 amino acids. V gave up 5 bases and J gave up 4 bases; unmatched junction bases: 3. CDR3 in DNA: TGTGCCAGCAGTACGGACAGGGGGCTCTATGGCTACACCTTC. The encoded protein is CASSTDRGLYGYTF.